This T cell receptor beta chain is drawn from a study of blood T cell repertoires in COVID-19 (TCRdb year 2020). Regarding the complete study: Collaborator samples came from the United States, Italy and Spain and covered acute and convalescent phases of COVID-19. A de-identified subject ID, COVID-19 status, age in years and sex were almost always included in the sample metadata. Where available, HLA class I and class II types were taken from metadata supplied by the sample provider and were not determined by assay-based typing. Deeply sampled blood TCRbeta repertoires from subjects exposed to, actively infected with, or recovered from COVID-19 were included in the dataset. The material from the prospective study consisted of cDNA or gDNA derived from T cells, B-cell-depleted T cells, or PBMCs. The repertoires were made available in a free public database intended to serve as a resource for research on the immune response to SARS-CoV-2. The samples were drawn from the first 160 participants of the ongoing ImmuneRACE study and from 1,254 subjects provided by 6 global collaborators.

Comment on this clone: Its cognate antigen has yet to be identified. Base qualities are not recorded, but no much larger clone differs from it by a single base.

The paper's findings and limits, for the study overall: How much clinical and demographic metadata was included differed by source and by participant, and the metadata was provided uncurated.

Trimming removed 5 bases from V and 4 bases from J, leaving 13 bases between the germline ends. The CDR3 holds 14 amino acids from the cysteine to the phenylalanine. The kept DNA is CDR3 alone, 42 bases in frame from the first base. Reading the germline V gene gives CDR1 SGHNT and CDR2 YENEEA. Whole blood was collected in K2EDTA tubes by collaborating institutions according to the institutions' own protocols. For TCRbeta analysis, collaborators shipped samples in one of three forms: frozen whole blood, isolated PBMCs, or DNA extracted from either of those sample types. TCRbeta CDR3 regions were amplified from genomic DNA using the immunoSEQ Assay, a bias-controlled multiplex PCR. As for the original processing: The number of nucleated cells in each sample was estimated by amplification of reference gene primers within the assay. Sequence reads were collapsed and filtered to measure the absolute abundance of every unique TCRbeta CDR3 rearrangement. For each sample, productive Simpson clonality was calculated by taking the square root of Simpson's diversity index across productive rearrangements. Held by TCRdb, this immuneACCESS table contains in-frame sequences only and omits some clones. Under half of the omission traces to an unresolved V gene where checked; the cause of the rest is unknown. The V and J calls and clone size are taken from that table; D and trimming were inferred from the DNA. This sample comprises some 140,000 clones, approximately 78% of them detected only once. Together, the top ten hold roughly 1.7% of the sample.

The receptor was derived from an elderly man with acute or convalescent COVID-19. The sample comprised peripheral blood. The chain couples TRBV11-3 to TRBJ2-3; the D gene is perhaps TRBD2, on 6 matching bases. The CDR3 in this case is CASSPGGVSDTQYF. The nucleotides are TGTGCCAGCAGCCCCGGAGGGGTCTCAGATACGCAGTATTTT.